Below, 30 T cell receptor beta chains from the same sample are listed, as sequenced in a study of radiotherapy plus CTLA-4 blockade in lung cancer. Assay: immunoSEQ multiplex PCR; the TCRdb copy retains only in-frame clones and omits some. In the table there are more than 55,000 clones, roughly four fifths of which are singletons. This specimen consisted of peripheral blood, obtained from a patient treated with radiotherapy plus ipilimumab. These receptors were collected from a human donor with non-small cell lung cancer whose response to radiotherapy plus ipilimumab could not be evaluated.

V gene TRBV28 combines with J gene TRBJ1-1, with 7 bases fitting TRBD1. Germline V gene lookup returns CDR1 MDHEN and CDR2 SYDVKM. The CDR3 extends over 15 amino acids. J lost 6 bases, V lost 4 bases, and 11 bases had no gene match. CDR3 sequence (DNA): TGTGCCAGCAGTTCTCTGGGCAGGGGGGAAGCTGAAGCTTTCTTT. Translating gives CASSSLGRGEAEAFF.

This clone has a handful of counts. V and J are TRBV10-2 and TRBJ2-4; TRBD2 is a possible D gene (5 bases). V was clipped by 3 bases and J by 8 bases, with 14 bases between them. The germline V gene encodes CDR1 WSHSY and CDR2 SAAADI. CDR3 size: 14 residues. CDR3 sequence (DNA): TGCGCCAGCAGTGATCCGGGAAGTTCATACATTCAGTACTTC. The encoded protein is CASSDPGSSYIQYF.

The chain employs TRBV6-1 and TRBJ2-3, with 9 nucleotides matching TRBD1. The CDR3 totals 15 residues. V lost 4 bases to trimming and J lost 2 bases; unmatched junction nucleotides: 4. The V gene's germline CDR1 is MNHNS and CDR2 SASEGT. The CDR3 DNA sequence: TGTGCCAGCAGTGTAGGGGACAGGGACACAGATACGCAGTATTTT. It translates to CASSVGDRDTDTQYF.

This chain links TRBV6-5 with TRBJ2-5; TRBD1 might be the D (6 bases). The J call is in doubt because the DNA end fits TRBJ2-7 better. Germline V gene data show CDR1 as MNHEY and CDR2 as SVGAGI. The CDR3 runs to 13 residues. The CDR3 DNA reads TGTGCCAGCAGAACGGACAGTTCCTACGAGCAGTACTTC. This encodes CASRTDSSYEQYF.

The V and J genes are TRBV10-3 and TRBJ2-3; 8 nucleotides line up with TRBD2. The CDR3 extends over 14 amino acids. CDR1 is ENHRY and CDR2 is SYGVKD in the germline V gene. V shed 7 bases and J 3 bases; nucleotides not matched to a gene: 6. CDR3 residues: CAIMGGGFTDTQYF. Written as DNA, the CDR3 is TGTGCCATCATGGGCGGGGGGTTTACAGATACGCAGTATTTT.

This clone was recorded once. DNA of the CDR3: TGTGCCAGCAGCTTGCACGGGACAGGGGGCGCGGGAGCTTTCTTT. Residues: CASSLHGTGGAGAFF. This chain joins TRBV7-2 and TRBJ1-1; 12 bases align to TRBD1. The CDR3 totals 15 residues. The germline CDR1 and CDR2 sequences are SGHTA and FQGNSA. J was trimmed by 10 bases and V by 3 bases; bases with no gene match: 9.

V usage is TRBV5-4 and J usage is TRBJ2-7; 8 bases map to TRBD2. The CDR3 covers 14 residues. Losses at the gene ends were 0 bases for V and 6 bases for J; bases not matched to a gene: 5. Germline V gene data show CDR1 as SGHNT and CDR2 as YYREEE (reference sequence). CDR3: CASSLEQRETEQYF. The CDR3 nucleotides are TGTGCCAGCAGCTTGGAGCAGCGGGAGACCGAGCAGTACTTC. The full variable domain, rest sourced from reference TRBV5-4 and TRBJ2-7, is ETGVTQSPTHLIKTRGQQVTLRCSSQSGHNTVSWYQQALGQGPQFIFQYYREEENGRGNFPPRFSGLQFPNYSSELNVNALELDDSALYLCASSLEQRETEQYFGPGTRLTVT.

This sequence joins TRBV5-1 and TRBJ2-7; 8 positions match TRBD1. Germline CDR1 SGHRS, CDR2 YFSETQ. V lost 4 bases to trimming and J lost 7 bases; unmatched junction nucleotides: 7. This CDR3 is 13 amino acids long. CDR3 sequence: CASSLRQGREQYF. The CDR3 coding sequence is TGCGCCAGCAGCCTCCGACAGGGGCGGGAGCAGTACTTC.

The V gene is TRBV6-1, the J gene TRBJ2-5; 13 bases align to TRBD2. CDR1 is MNHNS and CDR2 is SASEGT in the germline V gene. Unmatched junction bases numbered 8, after V lost 0 bases and J lost 4 bases. The CDR3 is 18 amino acids. The CDR3 loop reads CASSEALRTSGGGETQYF. Here the CDR3 DNA reads TGTGCCAGCAGTGAAGCGCTTCGGACTAGCGGGGGCGGAGAGACCCAGTACTTC.

The V and J genes are TRBV28 and TRBJ2-1, with TRBD2 identical over 13 bases. Germline CDR1 MDHEN, CDR2 SYDVKM. Unmatched junction bases numbered 5, after V lost 6 bases and J lost 6 bases. There are 15 residues in the CDR3. The CDR3 loop reads CASSFRTSGSNEQFF. As DNA, the CDR3 is TGTGCCAGCAGCTTTCGGACTAGCGGGAGCAATGAGCAGTTCTTC. Using reference TRBV28 and TRBJ2-1 for the parts outside the CDR3, the full variable domain is DVKVTQSSRYLVKRTGEKVFLECVQDMDHENMFWYRQDPGLGLRLIYFSYDVKMKEKGDIPEGYSVSREKKERFSLILESASTNQTSMYLCASSFRTSGSNEQFFGPGTRLTVL.

This chain links TRBV4-1 with TRBJ1-2; no clear D. This CDR3 is built from 13 residues. V was pared by 0 bases and J by 4 bases, with 6 bases between. Germline V CDR1 and CDR2: MGHRA, YSYEKL. CDR3 sequence: CASSQEQSYGYTF. CDR3 in DNA: TGCGCCAGCAGCCAAGAACAGTCCTATGGCTACACCTTC.

The CDR3 spells CASSDAGDVTDTQYF. The CDR3 DNA follows: TGTGCCAGCAGTGACGCGGGAGATGTAACAGATACGCAGTATTTT. V gene TRBV6-1 combines with J gene TRBJ2-3; the match to TRBD2 covers 7 bases. Germline V gene sequence: CDR1 MNHNS, CDR2 SASEGT. V was clipped by 3 bases and J by 3 bases; unmatched bases: 6. There are 15 residues in the CDR3.

This chain uses TRBV7-2 with TRBJ2-7, with 11 bases lining up with TRBD2. The germline V gene encodes CDR1 SGHTA and CDR2 FQGNSA. After removal of 2 bases from V and 5 bases from J, the junction contained 8 bases not matched to a gene. The CDR3 sequence is 16 residues long. Written as DNA, the CDR3 is TGTGCCAGCAGCTTATTTAGCGGGGGGGTTCCAAACGAGCAGTACTTC. It translates to CASSLFSGGVPNEQYF.

The chain is built from TRBV5-1 and TRBJ2-1; the D gene is possibly TRBD2 (7 bases). The CDR3 is 19 residues long. CDR1 SGHRS and CDR2 YFSETQ come from the germline V gene. Trimming took 1 base from V and 9 from J, leaving 29 bases between them. Written as DNA, the CDR3 is TGCGCCAGCAGCTTGTTAGGGGGGGCGAATCTGAAAAGGGGCCGTGAGCAGTTCTTC. It translates to CASSLLGGANLKRGREQFF. The variable domain in full, completed from reference TRBV5-1 and TRBJ2-1, reads KAGVTQTPRYLIKTRGQQVTLSCSPISGHRSVSWYQQTPGQGLQFLFEYFSETQRNKGNFPGRFSGRQFSNSRSEMNVSTLELGDSALYLCASSLLGGANLKRGREQFFGPGTRLTVL.

The chain employs TRBV6-1 and TRBJ2-7, with 7 nucleotides matching TRBD1. In germline, CDR1 is MNHNS, CDR2 SASEGT. V shed 5 bases, J shed 5 bases, and the junction held 9 bases outside the gene matches. The CDR3 has 14 residues. The CDR3 DNA sequence: TGTGCCAGCAGTCTACAGGGGTACGGGCACGAGCAGTACTTC. Translation gives CASSLQGYGHEQYF.

This chain joins TRBV7-9 and TRBJ1-2; perhaps TRBD1 as D (5 bases). The CDR3 runs 13 residues. V was trimmed by 5 bases and J by 3 bases, leaving 10 bases between them. Germline V gives CDR1 SEHNR, CDR2 FQNEAQ (reference sequence). DNA for the CDR3: TGTGCCAGCAGCCTCGACAGTTACTATGGCTACACCTTC. Residues: CASSLDSYYGYTF.

V gene TRBV6-5 combines with J gene TRBJ2-1, with TRBD1 as a possible D gene (6 bases). The germline gives CDR1 MNHEY, CDR2 SVGAGI. V lost 6 bases to trimming and J lost 4 bases, with 13 bases between them. This CDR3 is built from 14 residues. The CDR3 DNA reads TGTGCCAGCAGCTCCGTGGGGGCATACAATGAGCAGTTCTTC. The encoded protein is CASSSVGAYNEQFF.

This rearrangement joins TRBV5-1 to TRBJ1-2; the match to TRBD1 covers 8 bases. Germline V gives CDR1 SGHRS, CDR2 YFSETQ. The CDR3 covers 15 residues. V lost 7 bases and J lost 3; bases outside the gene matches: 11. The CDR3 loop reads CASSSWGQADYGYTF. The CDR3 nucleotides are TGCGCCAGCTCCTCGTGGGGACAGGCGGACTATGGCTACACCTTC.

The chain couples TRBV5-1 to TRBJ2-3; D call uncertain. In germline, CDR1 is SGHRS, CDR2 YFSETQ. The CDR3 runs to 16 residues. Trimming left V 5 bases short and J 2 bases short, with 18 bases between. CDR3 nucleotides: TGCGCCAGCAGTGTCGGTAGTAGTTCTTCCACAGATACGCAGTATTTT. Amino acid sequence: CASSVGSSSSTDTQYF.

This chain connects TRBV5-1 to TRBJ1-2, with 12 bases identical to TRBD1. Unmatched junction bases numbered 2, after V lost 3 bases and J lost 2 bases. The CDR3 is made up of 15 amino acids. The germline V gene has CDR1 SGHRS and CDR2 YFSETQ. As DNA, the CDR3 is TGCGCCAGCAGCTGGGGACAGGGGGCGAACTATGGCTACACCTTC. Amino acid sequence: CASSWGQGANYGYTF. The complete variable domain, with remaining parts taken from reference TRBV5-1 and TRBJ1-2, reads KAGVTQTPRYLIKTRGQQVTLSCSPISGHRSVSWYQQTPGQGLQFLFEYFSETQRNKGNFPGRFSGRQFSNSRSEMNVSTLELGDSALYLCASSWGQGANYGYTFGSGTRLTVV.

Here the CDR3 DNA reads TGTGCCAGCAGCTCAGGCGGGATCCAGCCCCAGCATTTT. Its protein product is CASSSGGIQPQHF. V gene TRBV7-9 combines with J gene TRBJ1-5; the D is unclear. V shed 4 bases and J shed 7 bases, with 11 bases lying between them. This CDR3 region has 13 residues. CDR1 and CDR2 from the germline V gene are SEHNR and FQNEAQ (reference sequence).

The V call is TRBV7-9, the J call TRBJ1-2, with a weak D call TRBD1 (6 bases). The CDR3 runs to 15 residues. Germline CDR1 and CDR2: SEHNR and FQNEAQ (reference sequence). V lost 3 bases to trimming and J lost 3 bases, with 14 bases between them. The DNA of the CDR3 is TGTGCCAGCAGCTTCTACAGGGCAGGAGACTATGGCTACACCTTC. This translates into CASSFYRAGDYGYTF.

The J gene is TRBJ1-3, the V gene TRBV7-2; 9 nucleotides agree with TRBD1. V dropped 3 bases and J dropped 3; count of bases not matched to a gene: 6. The germline gives CDR1 SGHTA, CDR2 FQGNSA. CDR3 length equals 16 residues. The CDR3 sequence is CASSFTGTGLGNTIYF. The CDR3 DNA follows: TGTGCCAGCAGCTTCACCGGGACAGGGCTTGGAAACACCATATATTTT.

Remarks on this clone: One end of the junction fails to match germline, which may point to a read error. This chain joins TRBV5-1 and TRBJ2-1, with 8 bases fitting TRBD2. The germline CDR1 and CDR2 sequences are SGHRS and YFSETQ. This CDR3 contains 16 residues. In nucleotides, the CDR3 is TGCGCCAGCCGGGGGGGGAGCGGGAGCTGGGACAAAGAGCAGTTCTTC. Translating it yields CASRGGSGSWDKEQFF.

The rearrangement joins TRBV10-1 to TRBJ2-1; D might be TRBD2 (6 bases). Per the germline V gene, CDR1 is WNHNN and CDR2 is SYGVQD (reference sequence). There are 15 residues in the CDR3. V gave up 0 bases and J gave up 7 bases, with 13 bases separating them. For the CDR3, the DNA is TGCGCCAGCAGTGAGTCCCTTGGGGCGGGGAATGAGCAGTTCTTC. It yields the protein CASSESLGAGNEQFF.

The chain combines TRBV6-5 with TRBJ1-2; D is ambiguous. The CDR3 runs 11 residues. Trimming pared 7 bases from V and 14 bases from J, leaving 17 bases between. The germline gives CDR1 MNHEY, CDR2 SVGAGI. The CDR3 protein is CASMGEARWTF. The CDR3 region has the DNA TGTGCCAGCATGGGAGAGGCGAGATGGACCTTC.

The V and J genes are TRBV4-3 and TRBJ2-7; weak D call: TRBD1 (6 bases). Per germline, CDR1 LGHNA and CDR2 YSLEER. V was clipped by 5 bases and J by 5 bases, with 22 bases between them. The CDR3 extends over 16 amino acids. CDR3 sequence (DNA): TGCGCCAGCAGCTCCTCCTGGAGAGGGGGATTCCACGAGCAGTACTTC. Its translation: CASSSSWRGGFHEQYF.

CDR3 sequence (DNA): TGTGCCAGCAGCCAAGGACTAGCGGTCCTTAGGCAGTACTTC. Its translation: CASSQGLAVLRQYF. The chain has TRBV5-6 and TRBJ2-7, with 10 bases aligning to TRBD2. Looked up from germline, CDR1 is SGHDT and CDR2 is YYEEEE. The junction had 10 bases not matched to a gene; V was cut back by 4 bases and J by 9 bases. The CDR3 loop spans 14 amino acids.

This chain connects TRBV27 to TRBJ1-5, with 7 positions matching TRBD1. There are 14 residues in the CDR3. Germline V gene sequence: CDR1 MNHEY, CDR2 SMNVEV (reference sequence). After removal of 6 bases from V and 2 bases from J, the junction contained 4 bases not matched to a gene. Here the CDR3 DNA reads TGTGCCAGCAGAGCCGGGACAGGCAATCAGCCCCAGCATTTT. As protein: CASRAGTGNQPQHF.

The V call is TRBV10-1, the J call TRBJ2-3; TRBD2 matches 10 bases. The CDR3 runs 16 residues. J gave up 4 bases and V 3 bases, and 7 bases lay outside the gene matches. Germline CDR1 is WNHNN and CDR2 is SYGVQD (reference sequence). The CDR3 bases are TGCGCCAGCAGTGACAAGGGACTAGCGAGGGCAGATACGCAGTATTTT. It codes for CASSDKGLARADTQYF.